A selection of T cell receptor beta chains follows, all from one sample in a study of blood T cell repertoires in COVID-19. Here immunoSEQ multiplex PCR was the method, and the copy in TCRdb shows in-frame clones only, minus some. The sample holds about 89,000 clones, about three quarters seen once. Sequencing was carried out using peripheral blood. The receptors were gathered from a human donor in a cohort sampled during active COVID-19. Both conserved end residues are trimmed from each CDR3. A D gene is named only where the DNA matches it firmly.

>TRBV15|TRBJ2-2|NA
ATSSLSGELF
>TRBV6-5|TRBJ2-7|NA
ASSYLGEQY
>TRBV10-2|TRBJ2-7|NA
ASSQGRSYEQY
>TRBV27|TRBJ2-7|TRBD1
ASSLRTGLNEQY
>TRBV9|TRBJ2-2|TRBD2
ASSVTSGSGAGELF
>TRBV5-3|TRBJ2-1|TRBD1
ARSLIGGAYNEQF
>TRBV19|TRBJ2-5|NA
ASSRKGSGRGETQY
>TRBV30|TRBJ1-1|TRBD1
AWSLGQGTEAF
>TRBV6-5|TRBJ2-5|NA
ATLGGVETQY
>TRBV30|TRBJ2-5|NA
AWGRQETQY
>TRBV19|TRBJ1-6|NA
ATGGAPLH